The text below deals with one T cell receptor beta chain. The sample is drawn from a study of OX40 agonist ivuxolimab in advanced cancers. Study summary: At doses from 0.01 to 10 mg/kg, patients were given intravenous ivuxolimab every 2 weeks.

The protocol was immunoSEQ multiplex PCR, while the TCRdb copy is restricted to in-frame clones and leaves out a portion. The profile shows about 73,000 clones, about 89% of them singletons. Per the germline V gene, CDR1 is SGHAT and CDR2 is FQNNGV. The V and J ends lost 5 bases and 0 bases respectively, with 11 bases between them. This CDR3 has 15 amino acids. This TCR was recovered from an adult with an advanced solid tumor such as melanoma, head and neck, liver or kidney cancer. The V and J genes are TRBV11-2 and TRBJ1-3; D is undetermined. The starting material was CD4+ or CD8+ T cells sorted from blood, obtained in a trial of the OX40 agonist ivuxolimab. CDR3 sequence: CASSPDGSSGNTIYF. The CDR3 DNA is TGTGCCAGCAGCCCGGACGGTAGCTCTGGAAACACCATATATTTT.